The clone carrying this T cell receptor (beta chain) came up many times. Deletions cut 2 bases from V and 6 bases from J, with 2 bases between. The CDR3 totals 10 residues. Germline CDR1 reads MNHEY; CDR2 reads SVGEGT. This sample is part of a study of glioma-infiltrating T cells. Using RNA template, CDR3s of TCR alpha and beta were amplified with iRepertoire arm-PCR. TCRdb ran MiXCR on the multiplex PCR reads and lists one entry per CDR3 protein. The table has about 94,000 distinct CDR3 sequences, under 30% seen once; the top ten hold about 6.6%. The sample taken for sequencing was glioma tissue, nonneoplastic brain tissue, or PBMCs (not recorded which). The source of this sequence is a human donor with low-grade glioma or glioblastoma, undergoing nonglioma brain surgery, or in good health (not recorded which). The chain employs TRBV6-2 or TRBV6-3 and TRBJ2-7; D unresolved. The CDR3 nucleotides read TGTGCCAGCAGTTACGGCGAGCAGTACTTC. Its translation: CASSYGEQYF.